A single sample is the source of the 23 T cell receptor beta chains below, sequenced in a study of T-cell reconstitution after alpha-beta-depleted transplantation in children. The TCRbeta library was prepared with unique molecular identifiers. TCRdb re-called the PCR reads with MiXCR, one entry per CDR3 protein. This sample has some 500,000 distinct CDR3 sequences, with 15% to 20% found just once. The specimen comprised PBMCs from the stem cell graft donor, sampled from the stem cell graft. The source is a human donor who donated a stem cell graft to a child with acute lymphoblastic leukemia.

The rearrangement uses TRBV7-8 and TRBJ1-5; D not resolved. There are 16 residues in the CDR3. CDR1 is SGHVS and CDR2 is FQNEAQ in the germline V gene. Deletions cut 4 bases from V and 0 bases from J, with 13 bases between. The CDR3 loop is CASSSTGGNSNQPQHF. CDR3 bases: TGTGCCAGCAGCTCTACCGGCGGCAATAGCAATCAGCCCCAGCATTTT.

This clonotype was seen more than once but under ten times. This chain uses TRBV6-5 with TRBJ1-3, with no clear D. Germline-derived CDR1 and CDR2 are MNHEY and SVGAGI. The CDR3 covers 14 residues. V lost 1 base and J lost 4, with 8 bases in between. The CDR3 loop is CASSYFLGGNTIYF. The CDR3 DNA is TGTGCCAGCAGTTACTTCCTAGGAGGAAACACCATATATTTT.

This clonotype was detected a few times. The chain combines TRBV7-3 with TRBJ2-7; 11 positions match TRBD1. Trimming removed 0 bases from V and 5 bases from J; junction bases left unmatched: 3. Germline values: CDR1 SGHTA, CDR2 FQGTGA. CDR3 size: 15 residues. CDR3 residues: CASSLTGTGGHEQYF. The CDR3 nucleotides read TGTGCCAGCAGCTTAACGGGGACAGGGGGACACGAGCAGTACTTC. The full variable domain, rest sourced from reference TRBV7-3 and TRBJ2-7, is GAGVSQTPSNKVTEKGKYVELRCDPISGHTALYWYRQSLGQGPEFLIYFQGTGAADDSGLPNDRFFAVRPEGSVSTLKIQRTERGDSAVYLCASSLTGTGGHEQYFGPGTRLTVT.

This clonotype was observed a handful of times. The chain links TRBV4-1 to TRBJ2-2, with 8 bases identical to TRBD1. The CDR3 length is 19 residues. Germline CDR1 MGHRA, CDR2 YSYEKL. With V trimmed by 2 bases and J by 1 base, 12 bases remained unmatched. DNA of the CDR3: TGCGCCAGCAGCCAAAGATATCAGGCCGGGACAGGGAACACCGGGGAGCTGTTTTTT. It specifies CASSQRYQAGTGNTGELFF.

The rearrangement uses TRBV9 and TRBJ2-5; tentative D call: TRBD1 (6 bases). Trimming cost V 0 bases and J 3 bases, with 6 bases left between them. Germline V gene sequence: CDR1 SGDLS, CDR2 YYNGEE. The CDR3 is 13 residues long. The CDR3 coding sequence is TGTGCCAGCAGCGTAGAGGGGGAAGAGACCCAGTACTTC. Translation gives CASSVEGEETQYF.

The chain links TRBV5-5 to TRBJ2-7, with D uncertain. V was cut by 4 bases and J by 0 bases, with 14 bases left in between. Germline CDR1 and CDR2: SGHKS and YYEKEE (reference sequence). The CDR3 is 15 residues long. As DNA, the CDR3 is TGTGCCAGCAGCCTATTGACTGGCCTCTCCTACGAGCAGTACTTC. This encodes CASSLLTGLSYEQYF.

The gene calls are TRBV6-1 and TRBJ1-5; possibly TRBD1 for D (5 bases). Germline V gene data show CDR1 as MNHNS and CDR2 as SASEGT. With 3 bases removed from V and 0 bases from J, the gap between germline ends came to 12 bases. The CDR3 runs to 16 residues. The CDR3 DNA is TGTGCCAGCAGTGACGAACGACAGTATAGCAATCAGCCCCAGCATTTT. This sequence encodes CASSDERQYSNQPQHF.

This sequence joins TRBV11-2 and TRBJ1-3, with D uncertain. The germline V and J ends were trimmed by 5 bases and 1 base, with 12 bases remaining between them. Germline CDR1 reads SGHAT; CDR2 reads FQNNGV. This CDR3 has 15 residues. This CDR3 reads CASSGIGGSGNTIYF. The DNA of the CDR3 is TGTGCCAGCAGCGGAATAGGAGGTTCTGGAAACACCATATATTTT.

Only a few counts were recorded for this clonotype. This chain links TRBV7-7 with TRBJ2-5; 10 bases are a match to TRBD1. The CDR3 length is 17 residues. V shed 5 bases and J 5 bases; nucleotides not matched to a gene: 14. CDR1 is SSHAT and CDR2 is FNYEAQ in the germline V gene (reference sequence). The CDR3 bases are TGTGCCAGCAGCCCTTGGGGACGGGACAGGGGTTTGGAGACCCAGTACTTC. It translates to CASSPWGRDRGLETQYF.

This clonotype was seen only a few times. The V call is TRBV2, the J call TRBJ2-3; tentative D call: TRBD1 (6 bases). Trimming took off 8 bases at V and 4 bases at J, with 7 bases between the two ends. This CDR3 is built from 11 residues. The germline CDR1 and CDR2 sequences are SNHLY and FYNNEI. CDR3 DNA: TGTGCCAGCTGGGGGCCAGATACGCAGTATTTT. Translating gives CASWGPDTQYF.

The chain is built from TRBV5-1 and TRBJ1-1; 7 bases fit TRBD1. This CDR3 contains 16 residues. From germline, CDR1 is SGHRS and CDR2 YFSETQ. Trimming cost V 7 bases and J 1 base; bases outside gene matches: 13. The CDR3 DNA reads TGCGCCAGCGGGGAGGGGGCAGGTTCTAAGAACACTGAAGCTTTCTTT. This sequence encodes CASGEGAGSKNTEAFF.

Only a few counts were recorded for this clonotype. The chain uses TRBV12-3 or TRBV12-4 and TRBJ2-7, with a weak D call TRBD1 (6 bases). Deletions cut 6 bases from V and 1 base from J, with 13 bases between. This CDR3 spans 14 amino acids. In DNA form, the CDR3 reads TGTGCCAGCAGGCCAGACAGGCGTTCCTACGAGCAGTACTTC. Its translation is CASRPDRRSYEQYF.

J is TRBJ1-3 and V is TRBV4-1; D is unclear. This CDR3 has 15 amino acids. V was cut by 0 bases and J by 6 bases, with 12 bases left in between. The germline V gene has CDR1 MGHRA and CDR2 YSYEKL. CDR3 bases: TGCGCCAGCAGCCAAGAAATCTATCGCGAAAACACCATATATTTT. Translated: CASSQEIYRENTIYF.

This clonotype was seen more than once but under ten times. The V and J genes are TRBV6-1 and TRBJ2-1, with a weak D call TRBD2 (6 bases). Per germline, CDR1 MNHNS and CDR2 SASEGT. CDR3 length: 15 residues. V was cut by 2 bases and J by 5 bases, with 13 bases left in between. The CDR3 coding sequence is TGTGCCAGCAGTGAAACCGGGAGCGTCAACAATGAGCAGTTCTTC. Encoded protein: CASSETGSVNNEQFF.

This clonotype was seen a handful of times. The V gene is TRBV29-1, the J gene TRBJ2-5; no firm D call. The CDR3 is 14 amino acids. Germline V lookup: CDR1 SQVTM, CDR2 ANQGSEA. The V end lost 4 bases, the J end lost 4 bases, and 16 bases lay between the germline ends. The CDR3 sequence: CSVGVSLEGETQYF. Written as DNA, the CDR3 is TGCAGCGTTGGAGTCAGTCTAGAAGGAGAGACCCAGTACTTC.

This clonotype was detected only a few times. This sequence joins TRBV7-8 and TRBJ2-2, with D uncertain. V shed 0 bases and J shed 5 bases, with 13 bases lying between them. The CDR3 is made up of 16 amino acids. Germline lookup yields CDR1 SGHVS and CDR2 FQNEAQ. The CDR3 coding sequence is TGTGCCAGCAGCTTAGCGCATTCTCCAGTGACCGGGGAGCTGTTTTTT. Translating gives CASSLAHSPVTGELFF.

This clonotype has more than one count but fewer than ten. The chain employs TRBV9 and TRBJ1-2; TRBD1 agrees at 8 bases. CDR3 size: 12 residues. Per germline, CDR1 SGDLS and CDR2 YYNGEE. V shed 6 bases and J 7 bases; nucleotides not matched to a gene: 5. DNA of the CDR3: TGTGCCAGCACCGGGGACAGGCGTGGCTACACCTTC. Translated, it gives CASTGDRRGYTF.

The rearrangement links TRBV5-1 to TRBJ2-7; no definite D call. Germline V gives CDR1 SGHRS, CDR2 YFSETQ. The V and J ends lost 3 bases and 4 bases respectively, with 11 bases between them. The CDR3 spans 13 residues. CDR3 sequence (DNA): TGCGCCAGCAGCTCGCTCCAGACATACGAGCAGTACTTC. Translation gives CASSSLQTYEQYF.

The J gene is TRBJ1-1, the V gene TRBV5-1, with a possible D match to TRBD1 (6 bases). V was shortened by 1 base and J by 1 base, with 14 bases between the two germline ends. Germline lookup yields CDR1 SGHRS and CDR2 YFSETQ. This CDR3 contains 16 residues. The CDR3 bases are TGCGCCAGCAGCTTGTGGGTTATACAGGGGAACACTGAAGCTTTCTTT. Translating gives CASSLWVIQGNTEAFF.

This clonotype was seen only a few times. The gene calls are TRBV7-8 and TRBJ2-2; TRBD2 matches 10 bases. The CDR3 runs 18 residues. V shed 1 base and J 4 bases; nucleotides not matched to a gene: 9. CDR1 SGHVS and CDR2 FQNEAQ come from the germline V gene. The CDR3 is CASSLDYGLAGVTGELFF. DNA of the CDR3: TGTGCCAGCAGCTTAGACTATGGGCTAGCGGGAGTCACCGGGGAGCTGTTTTTT.

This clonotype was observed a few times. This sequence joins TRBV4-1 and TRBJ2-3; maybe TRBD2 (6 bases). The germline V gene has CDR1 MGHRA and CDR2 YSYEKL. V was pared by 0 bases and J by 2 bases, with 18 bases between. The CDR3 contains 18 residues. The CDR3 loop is CASSQDWRVGGNTDTQYF. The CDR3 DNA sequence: TGCGCCAGCAGCCAAGATTGGCGGGTGGGGGGTAACACAGATACGCAGTATTTT.

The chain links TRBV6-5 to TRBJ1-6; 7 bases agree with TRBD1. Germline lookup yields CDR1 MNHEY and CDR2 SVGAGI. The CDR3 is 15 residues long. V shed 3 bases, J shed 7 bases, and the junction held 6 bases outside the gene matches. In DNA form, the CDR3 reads TGTGCCAGCAGTTATTACCCAGGGGGAAATTCACCCCTCCACTTT. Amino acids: CASSYYPGGNSPLHF.

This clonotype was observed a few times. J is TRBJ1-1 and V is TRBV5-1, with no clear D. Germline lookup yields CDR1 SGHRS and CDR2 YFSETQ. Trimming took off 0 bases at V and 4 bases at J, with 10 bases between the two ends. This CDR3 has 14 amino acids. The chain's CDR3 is CASSLGQAFTEAFF. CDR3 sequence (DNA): TGCGCCAGCAGCTTGGGGCAGGCCTTCACTGAAGCTTTCTTT.